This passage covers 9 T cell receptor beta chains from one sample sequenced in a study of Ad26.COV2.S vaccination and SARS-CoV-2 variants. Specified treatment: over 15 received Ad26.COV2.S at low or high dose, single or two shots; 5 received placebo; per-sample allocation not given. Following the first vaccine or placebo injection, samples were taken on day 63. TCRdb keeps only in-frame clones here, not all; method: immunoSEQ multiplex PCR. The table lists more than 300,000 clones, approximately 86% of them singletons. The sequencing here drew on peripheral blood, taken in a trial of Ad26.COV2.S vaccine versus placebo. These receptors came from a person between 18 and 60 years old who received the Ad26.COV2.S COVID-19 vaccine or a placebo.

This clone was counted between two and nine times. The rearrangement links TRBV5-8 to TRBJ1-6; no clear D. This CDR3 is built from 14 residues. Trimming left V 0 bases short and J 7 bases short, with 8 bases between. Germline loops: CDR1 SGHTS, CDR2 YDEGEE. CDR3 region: CASSLGMANSPLHF. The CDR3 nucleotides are TGTGCCAGCAGCTTGGGAATGGCGAATTCACCCCTCCACTTT.

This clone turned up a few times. CDR3 bases: TGTGCCAGTAGTATGACTGTCGGTGGTGGGGAGCTGTTTTTT. Encoded protein: CASSMTVGGGELFF. The chain is built from TRBV19 and TRBJ2-2; D not certain. The CDR3 has 14 amino acids. V was cut by 3 bases and J by 8 bases, with 13 bases left in between. Germline CDR1 is LNHDA and CDR2 is SQIVND (reference sequence). The full variable domain, rest sourced from reference TRBV19 and TRBJ2-2, is DGGITQSPKYLFRKEGQNVTLSCEQNLNHDAMYWYRQDPGQGLRLIYYSQIVNDFQKGDIAEGYSVSREKKESFPLTVTSAQKNPTAFYLCASSMTVGGGELFFGEGSRLTVL.

The CDR3 DNA sequence: TGTGCCAGCAGCCTCCGAACAGGGACTTTATATGAAAAACTGTTTTTT. It is translated as CASSLRTGTLYEKLFF. The chain combines TRBV7-9 with TRBJ1-4; the D gene is possibly TRBD1 (6 bases). V shed 5 bases and J shed 6 bases, with 19 bases lying between them. This CDR3 is built from 16 residues. Germline-derived CDR1 and CDR2 are SEHNR and FQNEAQ (reference sequence).

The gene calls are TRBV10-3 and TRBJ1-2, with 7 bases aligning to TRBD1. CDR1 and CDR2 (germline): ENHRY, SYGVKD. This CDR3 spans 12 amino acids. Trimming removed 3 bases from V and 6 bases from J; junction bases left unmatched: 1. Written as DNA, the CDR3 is TGTGCCATCAGTGATGACAGGGATGGCTACACCTTC. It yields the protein CAISDDRDGYTF.

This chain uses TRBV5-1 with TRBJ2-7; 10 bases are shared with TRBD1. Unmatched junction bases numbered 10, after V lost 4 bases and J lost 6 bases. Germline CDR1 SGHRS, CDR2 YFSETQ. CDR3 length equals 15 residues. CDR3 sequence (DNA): TGCGCCAGCAGCCGCAAGGGACAGGGGTCAGGCGAGCAGTACTTC. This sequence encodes CASSRKGQGSGEQYF.

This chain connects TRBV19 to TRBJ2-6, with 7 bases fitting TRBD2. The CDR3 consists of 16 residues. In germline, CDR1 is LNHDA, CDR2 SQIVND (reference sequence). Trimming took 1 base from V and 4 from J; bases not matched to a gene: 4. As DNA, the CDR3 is TGTGCCAGTAGTATAGTGGGGGGGAGCGGGGCCAACGTCCTGACTTTC. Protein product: CASSIVGGSGANVLTF.

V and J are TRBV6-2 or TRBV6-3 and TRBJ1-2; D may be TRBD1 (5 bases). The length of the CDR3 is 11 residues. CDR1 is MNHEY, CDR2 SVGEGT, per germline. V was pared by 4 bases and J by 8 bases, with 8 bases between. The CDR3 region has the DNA TGTGCCAGCAGTTCCCCAGGGGGCTACACCTTC. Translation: CASSSPGGYTF.

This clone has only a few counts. The CDR3 reads CASSKRQGDTEAFF. Written as DNA, the CDR3 is TGCGCCAGCAGCAAAAGACAGGGGGACACTGAAGCTTTCTTT. The chain links TRBV4-1 to TRBJ1-1; the match to TRBD1 covers 9 bases. J gave up 3 bases and V 5 bases, and 4 bases lay outside the gene matches. In germline, CDR1 is MGHRA, CDR2 YSYEKL. The CDR3 spans 14 residues.

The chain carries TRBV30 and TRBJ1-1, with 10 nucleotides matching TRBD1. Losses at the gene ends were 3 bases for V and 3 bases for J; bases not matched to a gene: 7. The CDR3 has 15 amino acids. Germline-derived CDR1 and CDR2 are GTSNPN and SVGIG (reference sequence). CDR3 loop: CAWRIPGTGDTEAFF. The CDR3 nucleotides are TGTGCCTGGAGAATCCCCGGGACAGGGGACACTGAAGCTTTCTTT.